This paragraph covers one TCR beta chain sequence. The CDR3 consists of 16 residues. Germline loops: CDR1 LGHDT, CDR2 YNNKEL (reference sequence). V shed 1 base and J shed 0 bases, with 9 bases lying between them. This specimen belongs to a study of blood T cell repertoires in COVID-19. In the study overall: Acute-phase and convalescent COVID-19 samples originated in the United States, Italy and Spain.

Clones were sequenced by immunoSEQ multiplex PCR, and TCRdb holds only the in-frame ones, with some missing. The table shows 100,000 to 120,000 clones, with about 70% occurring only once. This TCR was recovered from a woman aged 55-69 years with acute or convalescent COVID-19. The V and J genes are TRBV3-1 (or the pseudogene TRBV3-2) and TRBJ1-4; perhaps TRBD1 as D (5 bases). The sample taken for sequencing was peripheral blood. CDR3 region: CASSQGTPATNEKLFF. In nucleotides, the CDR3 is TGTGCCAGCAGCCAAGGGACACCGGCAACTAATGAAAAACTGTTTTTT.